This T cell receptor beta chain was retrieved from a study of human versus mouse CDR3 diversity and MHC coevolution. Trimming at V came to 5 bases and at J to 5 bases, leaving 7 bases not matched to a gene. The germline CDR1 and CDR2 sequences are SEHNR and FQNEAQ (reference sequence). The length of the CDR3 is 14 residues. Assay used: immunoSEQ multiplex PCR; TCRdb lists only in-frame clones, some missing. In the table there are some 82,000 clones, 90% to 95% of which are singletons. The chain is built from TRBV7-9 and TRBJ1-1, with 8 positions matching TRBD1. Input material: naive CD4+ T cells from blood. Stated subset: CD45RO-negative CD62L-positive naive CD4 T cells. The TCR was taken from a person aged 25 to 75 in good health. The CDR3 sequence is CASSPGGSVTEAFF. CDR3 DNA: TGTGCCAGCAGCCCAGGGGGCAGTGTTACTGAAGCTTTCTTT.